This T cell receptor (beta chain) was sequenced for a study of molecular identifiers for immune sequencing clone quantification (dated by TCRdb to 2016 to 2019). About the full investigation: For a replicate experiment, RNA from 20,000 or 100,000 naive CD8 T cells was divided into five aliquots, of which four were sequenced. The study was a methods study using CD8 T cells to benchmark molecular-identifier clustering-based TCR repertoire sequencing (MIDCIRS) and TCR RNA copy counting.

The V end loses 3 bases and the J end loses 7 bases, and a stretch of 3 bases separates them. The CDR3 starts with the cysteine, ends with the phenylalanine, and has 11 residues. CDR3 DNA is the only sequence kept; it has 33 bases, read in frame from the first base. Taken from the germline V gene, the CDR1 and CDR2 loops are SGHAT and FQNNGV. Libraries of naive CD8 T cells were generated from about 21,000 to 970,000 sorted cells, with 10%, 30% or 50% of the purified RNA used. On a BD FACSAria II, naive CD8 T cells were FACS-sorted as CD8+CD4-CCR7+CD45RA+ and collected into RLT Plus buffer. To test detection sensitivity, Jurkat RNA equal to ten TCR copies was added to samples of roughly 18,000-1,100,000 naive CD8 T cells. Enrichment of CD8 T cells was performed with RosetteSep CD8+ T Cell Enrichment Cocktail and Ficoll-Paque, after which ACK red cell lysis was carried out. This clonotype has ten or more counts. Its antigen target is currently unknown. No much larger clone exists at a distance of one base, and base qualities are not known.

The receptor library was made with PCR. TCRdb shows the sequencer as NextSeq 500. Preparation of bulk TCR libraries followed a previously described approach, with the TCR primers listed in Table S5. Purification of total RNA was performed with the Qiagen AllPrep DNA/RNA kit. Before analysis, reads from multiple sequencing runs of one library were combined. Per the original workflow: Reads were retained only if an exact TCR constant sequence was present, and the retained reads were trimmed to 150 nt and grouped according to their 12-nt molecular barcodes. Reads inside each barcode group were sub-clustered using a 15% Levenshtein threshold, and a quality-weighted consensus sequence was constructed for each RNA molecule. Non-functional sequences were excluded, and lower-count sequences lying one edit away from another sequence were also excluded. Based on fitting two negative binomial distributions, any barcode sub-cluster with under 20% of the maximum read count was discarded. Clones were called with MiXCR by TCRdb after fastp trimmed the public reads at Q25, and only in-frame beta chains were retained. Every distinct CDR3 protein forms one entry, paired with its most common genes and DNA. V and J calls and clone size were set by TCRdb, not the authors. This sample is represented by some 580,000 distinct CDR3 sequences; about 25% of them were singletons. The top ten clones comprise about 0.73% of the sample.

Beyond this particular receptor, the publication reports: Highly expanded clone sizes could be underestimated because identical TCR molecules may share a barcode. Approximately 3.1 recovered TCR RNA copies per cell were obtained by modeling, versus roughly 9.7 by digital PCR, implying a capture efficiency of about 30%. Clones above 20 RNA copies held over 99% of molecules in CMV-specific effector cells but under 1% in naive cells. When barcode sub-clustering was omitted, TCR diversity was inflated by chimeric consensus sequences, with chimeras reaching as high as 47%. Even against a background of about a million naive CD8 T cells, spiked-in Jurkat TCR RNA amounting to a single cell's worth was reported to be detectable. Spiked-in Jurkat TCR RNA (10 copies' worth), which is not part of the donor repertoire, was contained in the naive libraries.

Rearrangement joined TRBV11-2 to TRBJ2-2; too little of a D gene remains to name it. The receptor was isolated from a human donor in good health. Some libraries in this study had Jurkat cell RNA spiked in. Sequenced input: naive CD8+ T cells from blood, with Jurkat cell RNA spiked in. Reading the label with the study, this specimen's cell subset or site is: FACS-sorted CD8+CD4-CCR7+CD45RA+ naive T cells. CDR3 region: CASSFVGELFF. The DNA sequence is TGTGCCAGCAGCTTTGTCGGGGAGCTGTTTTTT.